The present TCR beta chain was sequenced within a study of T cell responses to AZD1222 COVID-19 vaccine. CDR3 length equals 13 residues. Germline V lookup: CDR1 MNHNS, CDR2 SASEGT. The V and J ends lost 2 bases and 7 bases respectively, with 9 bases between them. About this clone: Its target is unknown.

Study results and limitations: Baseline seropositivity characterized only a handful of AZD1222 recipients. Spike regions recognized by vaccine-associated CD4 TCRs spanned the protein, led by 160-218 and 743-854. Donors were chiefly white British, with a greater number of females, and clonal diversity was perhaps underestimated.

TCRdb's table, derived via immunoSEQ multiplex PCR, lists solely in-frame clones and lacks some. The data show some 180,000 clones, 80% to 95% seen once. The chain employs TRBV6-1 and TRBJ2-1; perhaps TRBD1 as D (5 bases). This sequence originates from an adult in good health. This material consisted of peripheral blood, taken on day 0 of AZD1222 vaccination. In DNA form, the CDR3 reads TGTGCCAGCAGTGAAACTAACAGGAATGAGCAGTTCTTC. This encodes CASSETNRNEQFF.